What follows are 4 T cell receptor beta chains derived from one specimen sequenced in a study of blood T cell repertoires in COVID-19. Clones were read by immunoSEQ multiplex PCR, and TCRdb kept only the in-frame ones, dropping some. This table holds approximately 270,000 clones, 80% to 90% found once. Sequencing used PBMCs or T cells enriched from blood (not recorded which). The receptor source for this set is a woman in her 30s who had recovered from COVID-19.

The chain carries TRBV2 and TRBJ2-3, with D possibly TRBD1 on 6 matching bases. V lost 4 bases and J lost 0, with 11 bases in between. CDR3 length: 15 residues. Germline CDR1 and CDR2: SNHLY and FYNNEI. DNA for the CDR3: TGTGCCAGCAGTGCTTACAGGGAAAGCACAGATACGCAGTATTTT. Protein product: CASSAYRESTDTQYF.

The table lists this clone with a count of one. The gene calls are TRBV6-2 or TRBV6-3 and TRBJ1-1; a possible D gene is TRBD1 (6 bases). The V gene lost 6 bases and the J gene lost 6 bases, with 20 bases spanning the gap. CDR1 is MNHEY and CDR2 is SVGEGT in the germline V gene. The CDR3 runs 15 residues. CDR3 sequence (DNA): TGTGCCAGCAGCCGCCCTCGATCGGGGGGCGCTGAAGCTTTCTTT. Protein sequence: CASSRPRSGGAEAFF.

The chain couples TRBV9 to TRBJ1-6, with 9 bases fitting TRBD1. CDR1 is SGDLS, CDR2 YYNGEE, per germline. With V trimmed by 4 bases and J by 10 bases, 9 bases remained unmatched. The CDR3 is 15 residues long. This CDR3 is CASSKGQGIVSPLHF. CDR3 nucleotide sequence: TGTGCCAGCAGCAAAGGACAGGGGATAGTCTCACCCCTCCACTTT.

The gene calls are TRBV11-2 and TRBJ1-2, with 9 bases identical to TRBD1. The germline gives CDR1 SGHAT, CDR2 FQNNGV. V gave up 5 bases and J gave up 4 bases; unmatched junction bases: 8. The CDR3 loop spans 15 amino acids. CDR3 residues: CASSPGQGMSYGYTF. The CDR3 DNA is TGTGCCAGCAGCCCTGGACAGGGGATGAGCTATGGCTACACCTTC.